The 17 T cell receptor beta chains listed next were all sequenced from one sample in a study of T-cell memory formation after mild COVID-19. One entry per CDR3 protein results from TCRdb running MiXCR on the 5' RACE reads. The sample carries roughly 15,000 distinct CDR3 sequences, about 21% recorded once. Material for sequencing was PBMCs or a T cell subset sorted from them (not recorded which). Receptors originate from a man aged 18-30 years who had mild COVID-19 (a few samples of this study predate the infection). Cell type and time point are not known.

V and J are TRBV6-4 and TRBJ1-2; D unresolved. CDR3 length: 11 residues. Trimming took off 6 bases at V and 1 base at J, with 3 bases between the two ends. Germline V gives CDR1 MRHNA, CDR2 SNTAGT. For the CDR3, the DNA is TGTGCCAGCAGAAGTAACTATGGCTACACCTTC. Its protein product is CASRSNYGYTF.

The table lists this clonotype with a few counts. This chain uses TRBV20-1 with TRBJ1-5; TRBD1 might be the D (5 bases). Between the trimmed V and J ends, which lost 5 bases and 0 bases, there was a span of 11 bases. Germline V gene data show CDR1 as DFQATT and CDR2 as SNEGSKA (reference sequence). This CDR3 has 14 residues. The CDR3 DNA sequence: TGCAGTGCTGTTCACAGGTATAGCAATCAGCCCCAGCATTTT. It translates to CSAVHRYSNQPQHF.

This clonotype came up many times. This chain uses TRBV5-1 with TRBJ2-7; D is perhaps TRBD2 (5 bases). Germline-derived CDR1 and CDR2 are SGHRS and YFSETQ. Trimming left V 0 bases short and J 6 bases short, with 7 bases between. This CDR3 region has 12 residues. The CDR3 DNA reads TGCGCCAGCAGCTTGGAGAGGGTCGAGCAGTACTTC. Protein product: CASSLERVEQYF. The complete variable domain, with remaining parts taken from reference TRBV5-1 and TRBJ2-7, reads KAGVTQTPRYLIKTRGQQVTLSCSPISGHRSVSWYQQTPGQGLQFLFEYFSETQRNKGNFPGRFSGRQFSNSRSEMNVSTLELGDSALYLCASSLERVEQYFGPGTRLTVT.

In its sample, this clonotype was seen a few times. This chain joins TRBV11-2 and TRBJ1-1; D not certain. CDR1 SGHAT and CDR2 FQNNGV come from the germline V gene. The CDR3 contains 17 residues. Deletions cut 5 bases from V and 0 bases from J, with 19 bases between. This CDR3 is CASSISGFHFMNTEAFF. In DNA, the CDR3 is TGTGCCAGCAGCATCAGTGGGTTTCACTTTATGAACACTGAAGCTTTCTTT. Together with reference TRBV11-2 and TRBJ1-1, the CDR3 gives the full variable domain: EAGVAQSPRYKIIEKRQSVAFWCNPISGHATLYWYQQILGQGPKLLIQFQNNGVVDDSQLPKDRFSAERLKGVDSTLKIQPAKLEDSAVYLCASSISGFHFMNTEAFFGQGTRLTVV.

The sample holds many counts of this clonotype. This chain uses TRBV7-6 with TRBJ2-2; D may match TRBD1 or TRBD2 (6 bases each). V was trimmed by 2 bases and J by 4 bases, leaving 14 bases between them. The CDR3 is 16 amino acids. From germline, CDR1 is SGHVS and CDR2 FNYEAQ. In nucleotides, the CDR3 is TGTGCCAGCAGCTTATTAGGGGGGCTTACCACCGGGGAGCTGTTTTTT. It is translated as CASSLLGGLTTGELFF.

In this sample, this clonotype turned up many times. V and J are TRBV6-5 and TRBJ1-5, with 8 bases lining up with TRBD1. The CDR3 loop spans 14 amino acids. CDR1 is MNHEY, CDR2 SVGAGI, per germline. The ends lost 6 bases at V and 3 bases at J; junction bases unmatched: 4. Here the CDR3 DNA reads TGTGCCAGCAGGGGCAGGGGGCCCAATCAGCCCCAGCATTTT. Translated, it gives CASRGRGPNQPQHF.

This clonotype came up many times. The chain couples TRBV6-5 to TRBJ1-5; 7 bases are shared with TRBD1. In germline, CDR1 is MNHEY, CDR2 SVGAGI. The J segment lost 6 bases and the V segment lost 0 bases, leaving 5 bases of the junction unmatched. The CDR3 is 15 residues long. CDR3 amino acids: CASSYSFDRVQPQHF. CDR3 coding DNA: TGTGCCAGCAGTTACTCCTTCGACAGGGTTCAGCCCCAGCATTTT.

This clonotype has ten or more counts. The V gene is TRBV12-3 or TRBV12-4, the J gene TRBJ2-2, with 10 bases that match TRBD1. CDR3 length: 15 residues. Unmatched junction bases numbered 5, after V lost 6 bases and J lost 4 bases. In nucleotides, the CDR3 is TGTGCCAGCAGAACCTGGACAGGGGGCACCGGGGAGCTGTTTTTT. It encodes CASRTWTGGTGELFF.

This clonotype has a count of ten or more. The V call is TRBV7-2, the J call TRBJ2-7; D might be TRBD2 (6 bases). Germline-derived CDR1 and CDR2 are SGHTA and FQGNSA. The ends were cut back, 5 bases at V and 5 bases at J, with 22 bases in the middle. This CDR3 comprises 16 residues. The CDR3 coding sequence is TGTGCCAGCAGCCTTGGGACTTTTGCGGATAGGGACGAGCAGTACTTC. It is translated as CASSLGTFADRDEQYF.

This clonotype was counted only a few times. This chain uses TRBV6-1 with TRBJ2-7; D not certain. This CDR3 has 16 amino acids. Germline CDR1 and CDR2: MNHNS and SASEGT. Trimming took off 0 bases at V and 4 bases at J, with 16 bases between the two ends. The CDR3 DNA is TGTGCCAGCAGTGAAGCTCCCCCGCCTCTCGGTTACGAGCAGTACTTC. This translates into CASSEAPPPLGYEQYF.

This clonotype was found a few times. This chain links TRBV6-6 with TRBJ2-7, with D uncertain. The CDR3 has 17 amino acids. In germline, CDR1 is MNHNY, CDR2 SVGAGI (reference sequence). V was shortened by 5 bases and J by 5 bases, with 25 bases between the two germline ends. CDR3 residues: CASSVGNTYISSHEQYV. In nucleotides, the CDR3 is TGTGCCAGCAGTGTAGGGAATACCTACATCTCTTCCCACGAGCAGTACGTC.

This clonotype was seen many times. The V gene is TRBV27, the J gene TRBJ2-7, with 7 bases lining up with TRBD1. The V gene end was trimmed by 9 bases and the J gene end by 4 bases; junction bases not matched to a gene: 15. CDR1 MNHEY and CDR2 SMNVEV come from the germline V gene (reference sequence). CDR3 size: 15 residues. CDR3 sequence (DNA): TGTGCCAGTCAACCCTGGGGAGACAGGGATTACGAGCAGTACTTC. It is translated as CASQPWGDRDYEQYF.

This clonotype was counted at least ten times. V and J are TRBV6-1 and TRBJ1-5; 7 bases align to TRBD1. CDR1 and CDR2 from the germline V gene are MNHNS and SASEGT. J gave up 10 bases and V 6 bases, and 27 bases lay outside the gene matches. This CDR3 region has 19 residues. This chain's CDR3 is CASRKTPGQLEWAYGPQHF. In DNA, the CDR3 is TGTGCCAGCAGAAAAACCCCGGGACAGCTCGAGTGGGCATATGGACCCCAGCATTTT.

In this sample, this clonotype turned up many times. The gene calls are TRBV6-2 or TRBV6-3 and TRBJ2-7; D assignment may be TRBD1 or TRBD2 (5 bases each). V gave up 6 bases and J gave up 3 bases, with 18 bases separating them. The germline gives CDR1 MNHEY, CDR2 SVGEGT. The CDR3 extends over 15 amino acids. The CDR3 spells CASRHLGDLNYEQYF. The DNA of the CDR3 is TGTGCCAGCAGACACCTAGGGGACCTTAACTACGAGCAGTACTTC.

This clonotype came up many times. The chain links TRBV5-5 to TRBJ2-3; D might be TRBD1 (6 bases). The CDR3 covers 15 residues. Germline V gene sequence: CDR1 SGHKS, CDR2 YYEKEE (reference sequence). Trimming removed 1 base from V and 0 bases from J, with 9 bases in between. CDR3 nucleotides: TGTGCCAGCAGCTTGTGGGGGACAAGCACAGATACGCAGTATTTT. As protein: CASSLWGTSTDTQYF.

There are many counts of this clonotype. J is TRBJ2-5 and V is TRBV10-3, with D tentatively TRBD2 (7 bases). Trimming stripped 6 bases from V and 1 base from J, with 15 bases between. CDR1 and CDR2 from the germline V gene are ENHRY and SYGVKD. CDR3 length equals 15 residues. The DNA of the CDR3 is TGTGCCATCAGCGGAGGGGGGGGAACCCAAGAGACCCAGTACTTC. Amino acids: CAISGGGGTQETQYF.

This rearrangement joins TRBV6-2 or TRBV6-3 to TRBJ1-1, with D perhaps TRBD1 (6 bases). CDR1 and CDR2 (germline): MNHEY, SVGEGT. The CDR3 extends over 14 amino acids. Trimming removed 7 bases from V and 0 bases from J, with 12 bases in between. The CDR3 spells CASTRQGLNTEAFF. CDR3 in DNA: TGTGCCAGCACTCGGCAGGGGTTGAACACTGAAGCTTTCTTT.